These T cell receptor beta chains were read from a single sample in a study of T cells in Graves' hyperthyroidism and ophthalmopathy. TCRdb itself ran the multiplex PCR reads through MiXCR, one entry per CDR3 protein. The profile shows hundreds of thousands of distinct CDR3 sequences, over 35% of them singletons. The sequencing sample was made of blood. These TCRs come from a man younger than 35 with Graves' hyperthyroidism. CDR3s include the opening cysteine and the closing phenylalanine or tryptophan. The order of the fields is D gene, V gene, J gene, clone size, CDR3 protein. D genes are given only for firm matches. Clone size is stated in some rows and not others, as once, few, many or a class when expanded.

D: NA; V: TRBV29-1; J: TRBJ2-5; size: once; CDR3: CSVDLPGLQETQYF
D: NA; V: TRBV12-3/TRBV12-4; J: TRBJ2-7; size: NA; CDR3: CASRFAEMYEQYF
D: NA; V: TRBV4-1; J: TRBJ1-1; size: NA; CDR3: CASSHDPGQNTEAFF
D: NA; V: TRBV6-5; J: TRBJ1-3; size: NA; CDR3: CASSLSGLTGNTIYF
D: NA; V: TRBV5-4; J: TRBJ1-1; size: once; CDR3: CASSGGGGAHTEAFF
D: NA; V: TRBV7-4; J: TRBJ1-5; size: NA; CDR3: CASSRGGWNQPQHF
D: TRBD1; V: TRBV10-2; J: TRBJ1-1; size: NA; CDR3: CASSQRDRVGAEAFF
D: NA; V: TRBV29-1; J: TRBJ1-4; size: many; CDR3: CSATVNEKLFF
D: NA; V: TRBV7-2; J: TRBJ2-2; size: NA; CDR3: CASNRQEAGELFF
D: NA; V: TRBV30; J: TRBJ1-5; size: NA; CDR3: CAWRVGGQPQHF
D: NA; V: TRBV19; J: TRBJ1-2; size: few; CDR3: CASSNGVVYYGYTF
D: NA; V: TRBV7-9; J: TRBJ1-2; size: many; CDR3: CASSIPGDGYTF
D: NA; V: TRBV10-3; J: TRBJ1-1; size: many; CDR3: CAISETSEAFF
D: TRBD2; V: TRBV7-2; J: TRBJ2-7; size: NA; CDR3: CASSKTSGRGEQYF
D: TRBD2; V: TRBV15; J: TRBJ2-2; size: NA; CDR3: CATSRITGGSPGELFF
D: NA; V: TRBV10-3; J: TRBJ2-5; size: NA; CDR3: CASNGKVGDLYQETQYF
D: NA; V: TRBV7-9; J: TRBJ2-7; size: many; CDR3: CASSPLRSEQYF
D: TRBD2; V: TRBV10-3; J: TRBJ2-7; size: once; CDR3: CAISESSGLAVMEQYF
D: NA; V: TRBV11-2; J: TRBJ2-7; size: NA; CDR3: CASRSRFGGNAYEQYF
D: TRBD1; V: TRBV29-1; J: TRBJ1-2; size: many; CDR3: CSVDRGLNYGYTF
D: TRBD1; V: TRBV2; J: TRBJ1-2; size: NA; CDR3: CASHLVTGMGYGYTF
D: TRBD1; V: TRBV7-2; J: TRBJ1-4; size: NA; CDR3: CASSLALGQGNAKLFF
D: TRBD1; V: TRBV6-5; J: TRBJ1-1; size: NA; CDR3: CASSRDRGRGTEAFF
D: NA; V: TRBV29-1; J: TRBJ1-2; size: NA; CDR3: CSVSGNHGYTF
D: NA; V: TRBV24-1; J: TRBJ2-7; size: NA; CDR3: CASSFSGTETYEQYF
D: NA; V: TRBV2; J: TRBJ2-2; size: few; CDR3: CASSPSDGRITGELFF
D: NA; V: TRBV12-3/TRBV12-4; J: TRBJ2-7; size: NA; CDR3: CASSLGTGYSSYEQYF